This T cell receptor beta chain was identified during a study of OX40 agonist ivuxolimab in advanced cancers. Study details: Patients got intravenous ivuxolimab at 0.01 to 10 mg/kg every 2 weeks. Of mixed ages from about 20 to 80 and averaging about 56 years, the group was 65% to 85% male. Three individuals attained partial responses, comprising one hepatocellular carcinoma case and two cutaneous melanoma cases.

The method was immunoSEQ multiplex PCR; TCRdb's version includes in-frame clones alone and lacks a portion of them. The sample has roughly 90,000 clones, roughly 93% seen once. This CDR3 spans 18 amino acids. Germline loops: CDR1 MDHEN, CDR2 SYDVKM. J was trimmed by 5 bases and V by 5 bases; bases with no gene match: 13. This TCR derives from an adult with an advanced solid tumor such as melanoma, head and neck, liver or kidney cancer. This sequence joins TRBV28 and TRBJ2-2; 11 bases line up with TRBD2. Material: CD4+ or CD8+ T cells sorted from blood, obtained in a trial of the OX40 agonist ivuxolimab. CDR3 DNA sequence: TGTGCCAGCAGTACCGGGACTAGCGGAATTTTCTTGACCGGGGAGCTGTTTTTT. It is translated as CASSTGTSGIFLTGELFF.